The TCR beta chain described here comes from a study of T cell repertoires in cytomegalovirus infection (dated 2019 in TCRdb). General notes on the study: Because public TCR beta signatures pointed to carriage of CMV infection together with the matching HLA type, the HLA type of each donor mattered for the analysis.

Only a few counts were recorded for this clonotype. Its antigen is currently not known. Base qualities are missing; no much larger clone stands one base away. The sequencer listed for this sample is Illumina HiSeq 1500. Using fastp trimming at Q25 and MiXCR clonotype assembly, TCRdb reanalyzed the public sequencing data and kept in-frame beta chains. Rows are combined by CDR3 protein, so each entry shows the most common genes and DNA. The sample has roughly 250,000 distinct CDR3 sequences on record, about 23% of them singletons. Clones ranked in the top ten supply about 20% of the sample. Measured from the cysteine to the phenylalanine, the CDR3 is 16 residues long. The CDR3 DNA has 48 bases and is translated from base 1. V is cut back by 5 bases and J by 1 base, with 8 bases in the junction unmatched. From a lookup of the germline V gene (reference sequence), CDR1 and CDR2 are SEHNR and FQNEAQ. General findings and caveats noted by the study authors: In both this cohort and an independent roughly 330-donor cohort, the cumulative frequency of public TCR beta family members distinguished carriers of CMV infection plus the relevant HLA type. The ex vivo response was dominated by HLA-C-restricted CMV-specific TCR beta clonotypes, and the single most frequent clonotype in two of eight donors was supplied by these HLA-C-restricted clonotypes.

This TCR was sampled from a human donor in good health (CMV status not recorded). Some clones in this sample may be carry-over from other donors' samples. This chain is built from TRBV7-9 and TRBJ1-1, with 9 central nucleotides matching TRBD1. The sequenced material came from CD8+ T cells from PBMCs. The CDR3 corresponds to CASSHITGGPNTEAFF. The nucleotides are TGTGCCAGCAGCCATATCACAGGGGGCCCGAACACTGAAGCTTTCTTT.